The rows below give T cell receptor beta chains drawn from one sample of a study of shared clonotypes between healthy human individuals. Measured with immunoSEQ multiplex PCR; TCRdb has only the in-frame clones, and not every one. The sample lists about 2.3 million clones; just under 95% were seen once. The specimen was naive CD4+ T cells from PBMCs. These receptor sequences come from a man between 18 and 35 years old in good health. Some clones in this sample may be carry-over from other donors' samples. CDR3s include the opening cysteine and the closing phenylalanine or tryptophan. The order of the fields is D gene, clone size, J gene, V gene, CDR3 DNA, CDR3 protein. D genes are given only for firm matches. Size values are once, few and many counts, or a class for expanded clones, and some rows have none.

>.|.|TRBJ1-1|TRBV15
TGTGCCACCAGCAGAGATTGGTGGGCTAACACTGAAGCTTTCTTT
CATSRDWWANTEAFF
>TRBD1|few|TRBJ1-2|TRBV6-5
TGTGCCAGCCGCAGGGGGATGGCTAACTATGGCTACACCTTC
CASRRGMANYGYTF
>TRBD2|.|TRBJ2-7|TRBV5-1
TGCGCCAGCAGCAGCGGGAGCGACTACTTC
CASSSGSDYF
>.|.|TRBJ2-1|TRBV5-1
TGCGCCAGCAGCGAAGGATCGAGCTCCTACAATGAGCAGTTCTTC
CASSEGSSSYNEQFF
>.|.|TRBJ2-7|TRBV4-1
TGCGCCAGCAGCCTCAACGAGGGGCCCTACGAGCAGTACTTC
CASSLNEGPYEQYF
>.|.|TRBJ1-2|TRBV15
TGTGCCACCAGCAGAGATCCCCGGGCTGGCTACACCTTC
CATSRDPRAGYTF
>.|.|TRBJ2-1|TRBV11-3
TGTGCCAGCAGCCAATGGGGCGGGTCTGAGCAGTTCTTC
CASSQWGGSEQFF
>.|.|TRBJ2-1|TRBV20-1
TGCAGTGCTAGTAGAGTTAGTGAGCAGTTCTTC
CSASRVSEQFF
>.|.|TRBJ2-7|TRBV2
TGTGCCAGCCTACTACAGGGGGGGTCCTACGAGCAGTACTTC
CASLLQGGSYEQYF
>.|.|TRBJ1-1|TRBV25-1
TGTGCCAGCAGCCGCCGGTTGGGCACTGAAGCTTTCTTT
CASSRRLGTEAFF
>.|.|TRBJ2-2|TRBV6-4
TGTGCCAGCAGCTCAGGGGACACCGGGGAGCTGTTTTTT
CASSSGDTGELFF
>.|.|TRBJ2-3|TRBV6-4
TGTGCCAGCAGTGAAAAGCCAGGATTAACAGATACGCAGTATTTT
CASSEKPGLTDTQYF